This T cell receptor (beta chain) was profiled in a study of metastatic and nonmetastatic thyroid tumors. Turning to the study itself: Repertoires of blood and of tissue (tumor or nodule) from malignant and benign thyroid patients were compared. Study conclusions and caveats: Benign nodules reportedly had significantly lower TCR beta diversity than malignant thyroid tumors in blood and tumor.

Patients had received no treatment of any kind before thyroid surgery. This clone was seen a few times. What it binds is not known. Authors' data handling: Across clinicopathological groups, CDR3 differences served as the basis for building a distant-metastasis classifier for papillary thyroid cancer. TCRdb reprocessed the PCR reads via MiXCR. These V and J calls derive from TCRdb rather than the authors' analysis. Among over 6,500 clones, roughly 27% were seen once, and the ten largest hold roughly 30%. Trimming removed 4 bases from V and 7 bases from J; junction bases left unmatched: 15. Germline CDR1 reads MNHEY; CDR2 reads SMNVEV (reference sequence). The CDR3 consists of 16 residues.

This chain joins TRBV27 and TRBJ2-5; TRBD2 aligns across 7 bases. The specimen was tumor tissue. This receptor was taken from a female donor with papillary thyroid cancer or a benign thyroid nodule (not recorded which). Some clones in this sample may be carry-over from other donors' samples. The CDR3 here is CASSSNRELQRGTQYF. The DNA for the CDR3 is TGTGCCAGCAGTTCGAACCGGGAGCTACAGCGGGGGACCCAGTACTTC.